This T cell receptor beta chain is from a study of beta chain features in type 1 diabetes. For the study at large: When patients were set against healthy donors, age, gender and cell yields were similar. Study findings and constraints: In every one of the four CD4+ subsets, TCRB CDR3s were moderately but significantly shorter in Type 1 diabetes patients. Among patients, naive, central memory and Treg TCRB repertoires appeared more similar than among healthy donors.

Germline V gene lookup returns CDR1 SNHLY and CDR2 FYNNEI. The V segment lost 8 bases and the J segment 3 bases; nucleotides outside the gene matches: 8. This CDR3 region has 14 residues. To note about this clone: The antigen remains unidentified.

The authors sorted CD4+ naive, central memory, regulatory and stem cell-like memory cells via CD45RO/CCR7/CD25/CD127/CD95/CD27. Reverse transcription of all isolated RNA meant that expressed TCRB transcripts were sequenced. TCRdb's copy holds only in-frame clones and misses some; the assay was immunoSEQ multiplex PCR. Here the sample spans about 340,000 clones, around 8% being singletons. Sequenced material: central memory CD4+ T cells from blood. V usage is TRBV2 and J usage is TRBJ2-3; 7 bases line up with TRBD1. The receptor's source is a woman aged 18-29 years in good health. The chain's CDR3 is CASSYRGRTDTQYF. CDR3 DNA sequence: TGTGCCAGCTCCTACAGGGGTCGAACAGATACGCAGTATTTT.